These 13 T cell receptor beta chains were all obtained from the same sample, sequenced in a study of metastatic and nonmetastatic thyroid tumors. Each patient went into thyroid surgery without having received any treatment. TCRdb re-clonotyped the PCR reads via MiXCR. The repertoire consists of about 24,000 clones, with around 20% occurring once and the leading ten covering about 4.2%. The sequenced sample was blood. All receptors derive from a male donor with papillary thyroid cancer or a benign thyroid nodule (not recorded which). Some clones in this sample may be carry-over from other donors' samples.

This clone has a handful of counts. This chain links TRBV12-3 or TRBV12-4 with TRBJ2-5, with 7 positions matching TRBD2. This CDR3 is built from 13 residues. Trimming cost V 11 bases and J 5 bases; bases outside gene matches: 11. The CDR3 protein is CASRAGNRETQYF. CDR3 bases: TGTGCCTCTCGAGCGGGAAACCGGGAGACCCAGTACTTC.

This clone was seen a few times. Sequence at one end of the junction differs from germline and may be a read error. The V call is TRBV6-1, the J call TRBJ2-7; the D gene is possibly TRBD1 (6 bases). Germline loops: CDR1 MNHNS, CDR2 SASEGT. The CDR3 spans 15 residues. The chain's CDR3 is CANSGYPGHSYEQYF. CDR3 nucleotides: TGTGCCAACAGTGGGTACCCGGGACATTCCTACGAGCAGTACTTC.

This clone showed up many times. The chain uses TRBV12-3 or TRBV12-4 and TRBJ1-5; no clear D. The CDR3 length is 17 residues. Trimming took off 5 bases at V and 0 bases at J, with 17 bases between the two ends. CDR3 loop: CASSHLLGISSNQPQHF. CDR3 sequence (DNA): TGTGCCAGCAGTCACCTCCTGGGGATTTCTAGCAATCAGCCCCAGCATTTT.

The sample holds many counts of this clone. The chain recombines TRBV20-1 with TRBJ1-3, with a weak D call TRBD1 (6 bases). The CDR3 covers 15 residues. Germline CDR1 is DFQATT and CDR2 is SNEGSKA (reference sequence). V was trimmed by 3 bases and J by 2 bases, leaving 14 bases between them. Here the CDR3 DNA reads TGCAGTGCTAGGAGCAGGGGAGTAACTGGAAACACCATATATTTT. Translated, it gives CSARSRGVTGNTIYF.

CDR3 sequence reads: CASIRTPAVREFF. The CDR3 DNA reads as TGTGCCAGCATCCGCACTCCAGCGGTCAGGGAGTTCTTC. This chain joins TRBV27 and TRBJ2-1; D possibly uses TRBD1 or TRBD2 (5 bases each). The CDR3 has 13 amino acids. V was cut by 7 bases and J by 14 bases, with 21 bases left in between. Germline CDR1 reads MNHEY; CDR2 reads SMNVEV (reference sequence).

This clone has ten or more counts. The chain has TRBV3-1 and TRBJ1-4; the D is unclear. The germline V gene encodes CDR1 LGHDT and CDR2 YNNKEL (reference sequence). Trimming left V 1 base short and J 5 bases short, with 14 bases between. This CDR3 contains 16 residues. The CDR3 is CASSQGVAPLNEKLFF. Written as DNA, the CDR3 is TGTGCCAGCAGCCAAGGGGTGGCACCCCTCAATGAAAAACTGTTTTTT. The variable domain in full, completed from reference TRBV3-1 and TRBJ1-4, reads DTAVSQTPKYLVTQMGNDKSIKCEQNLGHDTMYWYKQDSKKFLKIMFSYNNKELIINETVPNRFSPKSPDKAHLNLHINSLELGDSAVYFCASSQGVAPLNEKLFFGSGTQLSVL.

This clone showed up just a few times. This chain connects TRBV12-3 or TRBV12-4 to TRBJ1-2; D is ambiguous. The CDR3 consists of 13 residues. V shed 5 bases and J shed 8 bases, with 15 bases lying between them. The CDR3 DNA is TGTGCCAGCAGTGAACAGCCTTATGGGGGCTACACCTTC. This sequence encodes CASSEQPYGGYTF.

In this sample, this clone is medium-sized. The rearrangement uses TRBV30 and TRBJ2-7, with D possibly matching TRBD2 (6 bases). Germline CDR1 is GTSNPN and CDR2 is SVGIG (reference sequence). This CDR3 region has 14 residues. V was cut by 3 bases and J by 2 bases, with 14 bases left in between. The CDR3 reads CAWRGEDPAYEQYF. The CDR3 DNA reads TGTGCCTGGAGGGGGGAGGATCCAGCCTACGAGCAGTACTTC.

This clone was observed at least ten times. The chain employs TRBV20-1 and TRBJ2-4; D unresolved. CDR3 length equals 13 residues. CDR1 is DFQATT and CDR2 is SNEGSKA in the germline V gene (reference sequence). Trimming cost V 3 bases and J 4 bases, with 10 bases left between them. The CDR3 DNA reads as TGCAGTGCTAGTGGCCAATTAAAAAACATTCAGTACTTC. It specifies CSASGQLKNIQYF.

This clone was detected only a few times. The genes are TRBV24-1 and TRBJ1-2; no clear D. Germline V gene lookup returns CDR1 KGHDR and CDR2 SFDVKD. Trimming stripped 2 bases from V and 4 bases from J, with 4 bases between. CDR3 size: 12 residues. The CDR3 sequence: CATSDSIYGYTF. The CDR3 bases are TGTGCCACCAGTGATTCCATCTATGGCTACACCTTC.

V usage is TRBV27 and J usage is TRBJ1-5; 9 nucleotides match TRBD1. CDR3 length: 17 amino acids. The V and J ends lost 2 bases and 1 base, in that order; junction bases with no gene match: 6. Germline CDR1 reads MNHEY; CDR2 reads SMNVEV (reference sequence). As DNA, the CDR3 is TGTGCCAGCAGTTTAGCCGGGGGACAGGGAAGCAATCAGCCCCAGCATTTT. The encoded protein is CASSLAGGQGSNQPQHF.

This clone is labeled medium-sized. CDR3 nucleotides: TGTGCCAGCAGGGGGTACAATGAGCAGTTCTTC. Its translation: CASRGYNEQFF. The chain employs TRBV27 and TRBJ2-1; D gene ambiguous. This CDR3 has 11 residues. The germline V and J ends were trimmed by 6 bases and 4 bases, with 4 bases remaining between them. CDR1 and CDR2 from the germline V gene are MNHEY and SMNVEV (reference sequence).

This clone was seen many times. The junction shows a germline mismatch at one end, possibly a read error. CDR3: CSARDRDSMPDF. CDR3 in DNA: TGCAGTGCTAGAGATAGGGACAGCATGCCCGACTTC. V is TRBV20-1 and J is TRBJ2-5; 7 bases agree with TRBD1. The CDR3 is 12 residues long. Germline lookup yields CDR1 DFQATT and CDR2 SNEGSKA (reference sequence).